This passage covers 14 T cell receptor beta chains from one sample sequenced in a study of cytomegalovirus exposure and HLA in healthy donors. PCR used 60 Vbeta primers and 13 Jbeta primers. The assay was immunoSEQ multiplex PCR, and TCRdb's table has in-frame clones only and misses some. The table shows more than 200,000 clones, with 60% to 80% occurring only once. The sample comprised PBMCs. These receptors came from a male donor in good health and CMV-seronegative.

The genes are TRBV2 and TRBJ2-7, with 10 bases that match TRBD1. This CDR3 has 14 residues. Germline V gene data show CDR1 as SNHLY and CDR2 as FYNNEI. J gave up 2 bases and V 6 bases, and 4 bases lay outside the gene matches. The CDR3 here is CASSYGQGAYEQYF. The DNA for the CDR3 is TGTGCCAGCAGCTATGGACAGGGGGCCTACGAGCAGTACTTC.

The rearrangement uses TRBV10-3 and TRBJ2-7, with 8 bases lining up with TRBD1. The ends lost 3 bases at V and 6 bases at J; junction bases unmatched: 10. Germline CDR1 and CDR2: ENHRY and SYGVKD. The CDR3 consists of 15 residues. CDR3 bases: TGTGCCATCAGTGATGTGGCCCAGGGGGCGTCCGAGCAGTACTTC. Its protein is CAISDVAQGASEQYF.

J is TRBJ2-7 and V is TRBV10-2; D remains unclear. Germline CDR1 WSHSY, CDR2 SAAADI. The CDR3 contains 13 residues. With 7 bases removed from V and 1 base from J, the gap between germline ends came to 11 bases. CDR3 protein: CASTPTPSYEQYF. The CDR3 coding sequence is TGCGCCAGCACCCCGACACCTTCCTACGAGCAGTACTTC.

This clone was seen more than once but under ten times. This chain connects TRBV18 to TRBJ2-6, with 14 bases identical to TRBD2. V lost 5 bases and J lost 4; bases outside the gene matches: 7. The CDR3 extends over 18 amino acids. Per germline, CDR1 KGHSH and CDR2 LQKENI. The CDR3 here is CASSTTSGRATGANVLTF. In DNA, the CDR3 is TGTGCCAGCTCAACGACTAGCGGGAGGGCGACGGGGGCCAACGTCCTGACTTTC.

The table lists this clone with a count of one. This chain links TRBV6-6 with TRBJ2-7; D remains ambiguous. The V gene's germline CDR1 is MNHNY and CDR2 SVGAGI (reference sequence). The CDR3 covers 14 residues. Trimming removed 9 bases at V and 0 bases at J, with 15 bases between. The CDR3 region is CASLPAADSYEQYF. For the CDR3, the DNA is TGTGCCAGTCTCCCCGCGGCAGACTCCTACGAGCAGTACTTC.

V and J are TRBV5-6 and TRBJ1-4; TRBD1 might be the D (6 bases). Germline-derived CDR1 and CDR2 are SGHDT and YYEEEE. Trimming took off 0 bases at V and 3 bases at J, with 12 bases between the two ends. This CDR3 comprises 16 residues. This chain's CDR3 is CASSLAAGVANEKLFF. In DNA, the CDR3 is TGTGCCAGCAGCTTGGCTGCAGGGGTTGCTAATGAAAAACTGTTTTTT.

The CDR3 loop is CASSPRTSGRTDEQYF. In nucleotides, the CDR3 is TGTGCCAGCAGCCCCCGGACTAGCGGGAGAACGGACGAGCAGTACTTC. J is TRBJ2-7 and V is TRBV9, with 13 nucleotides matching TRBD2. The CDR3 totals 16 residues. With V trimmed by 4 bases and J by 5 bases, 9 bases remained unmatched. Germline V gene sequence: CDR1 SGDLS, CDR2 YYNGEE.

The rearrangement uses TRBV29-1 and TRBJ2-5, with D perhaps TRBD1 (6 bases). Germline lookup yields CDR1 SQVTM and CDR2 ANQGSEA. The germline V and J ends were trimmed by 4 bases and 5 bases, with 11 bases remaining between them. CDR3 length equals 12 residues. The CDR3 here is CSVGGGAETQYF. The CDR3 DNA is TGCAGCGTTGGAGGGGGTGCGGAGACCCAGTACTTC.

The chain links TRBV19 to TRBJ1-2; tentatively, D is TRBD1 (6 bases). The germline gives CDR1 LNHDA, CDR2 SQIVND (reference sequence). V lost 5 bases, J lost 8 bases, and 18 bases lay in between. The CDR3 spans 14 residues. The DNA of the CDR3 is TGTGCCAGTAGTGAAGGGGGAGCTGTAATCGGCTACACCTTC. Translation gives CASSEGGAVIGYTF.

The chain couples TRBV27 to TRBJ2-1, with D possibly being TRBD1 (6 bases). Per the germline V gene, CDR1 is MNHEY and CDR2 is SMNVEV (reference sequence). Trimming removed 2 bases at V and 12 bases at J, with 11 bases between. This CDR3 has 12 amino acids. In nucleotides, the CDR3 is TGTGCCAGCAGTTTAACAGGGTTGGGGCAGTTCTTC. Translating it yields CASSLTGLGQFF.

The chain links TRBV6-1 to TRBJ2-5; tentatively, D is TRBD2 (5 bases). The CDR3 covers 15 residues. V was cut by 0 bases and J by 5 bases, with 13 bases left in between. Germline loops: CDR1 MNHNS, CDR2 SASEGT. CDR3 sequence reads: CASSEARGIGETQYF. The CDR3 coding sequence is TGTGCCAGCAGTGAAGCGAGAGGGATTGGGGAGACCCAGTACTTC.

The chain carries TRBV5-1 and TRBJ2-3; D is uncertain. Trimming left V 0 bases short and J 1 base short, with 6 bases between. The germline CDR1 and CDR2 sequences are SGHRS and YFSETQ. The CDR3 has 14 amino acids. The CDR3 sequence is CASSLVVGTDTQYF. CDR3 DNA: TGCGCCAGCAGCTTGGTGGTAGGCACAGATACGCAGTATTTT.

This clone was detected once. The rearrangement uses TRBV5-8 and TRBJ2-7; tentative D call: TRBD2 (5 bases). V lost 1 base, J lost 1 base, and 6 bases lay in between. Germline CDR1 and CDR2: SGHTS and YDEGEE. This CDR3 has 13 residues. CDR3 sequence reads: CASSLRLSYEQYF. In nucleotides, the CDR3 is TGTGCCAGCAGCTTGCGACTATCCTACGAGCAGTACTTC.

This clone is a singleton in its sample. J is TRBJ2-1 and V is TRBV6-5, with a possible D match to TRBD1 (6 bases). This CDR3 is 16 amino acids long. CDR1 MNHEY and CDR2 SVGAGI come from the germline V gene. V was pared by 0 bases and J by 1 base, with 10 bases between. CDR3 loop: CASSYSVTGSYNEQFF. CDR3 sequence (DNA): TGTGCCAGCAGTTACTCCGTGACAGGTTCCTACAATGAGCAGTTCTTC.